This T cell receptor (beta chain) was found in a study of blood T cell repertoires in COVID-19. Original handling: Reference gene primer amplification yielded estimated nucleated cell counts. The data were produced by immunoSEQ multiplex PCR, yet TCRdb's version contains in-frame clones alone and is incomplete. D and trimming were read from the DNA, whereas the V and J calls and clone size are those reported in that table. The sample carries 190,000 or so clones, about 83% recorded once. This CDR3 contains 16 residues. The germline V gene encodes CDR1 SGHTA and CDR2 FQGNSA. Trimming left V 5 bases short and J 4 bases short, with 18 bases between. This clone was detected once.

The rearrangement links TRBV7-2 to TRBJ2-1, with D possibly being TRBD1 (6 bases). Sequenced sample: peripheral blood. This TCR was sampled from a man aged 60 to 75 who had recovered from COVID-19. The CDR3 bases are TGTGCCAGCAGCCCCCACAGGGTAGGGGTGTACAATGAGCAGTTCTTC. Protein: CASSPHRVGVYNEQFF. Full variable domain (rest looked up from reference TRBV7-2 and TRBJ2-1): GAGVSQSPSNKVTEKGKDVELRCDPISGHTALYWYRQSLGQGLEFLIYFQGNSAPDKSGLPSDRFSAERTGGSVSTLTIQRTQQEDSAVYLCASSPHRVGVYNEQFFGPGTRLTVL.